One and the same sample provided the 20 T cell receptor beta chains below, sequenced in a study of CD8 T cells in ankylosing spondylitis. Study-wide results and caveats: Seemingly characteristic of ankylosing spondylitis blood was a TCR beta motif consisting of 7 or 8 highly homologous variants.

These receptors have no known antigen. TCRdb called the 5' RACE reads again in MiXCR, with one record for every CDR3 protein. This table holds about 800,000 distinct CDR3 sequences, around 11% found once. The sequenced sample consisted of blood, either unsorted or a sorted T cell fraction (not recorded which). The source is a male donor with ankylosing spondylitis.

Many counts were recorded for this clonotype. This chain links TRBV10-3 with TRBJ1-3; a possible D gene is TRBD1 (5 bases). Germline-derived CDR1 and CDR2 are ENHRY and SYGVKD. This CDR3 comprises 14 residues. V lost 4 bases, J lost 0 bases, and 7 bases lay in between. The CDR3 DNA is TGTGCCATCAGTGCAGGGAGCTCTGGAAACACCATATATTTT. As protein: CAISAGSSGNTIYF.

V usage is TRBV28 and J usage is TRBJ1-1; 7 nucleotides line up with TRBD1. This CDR3 is 16 amino acids long. The J segment lost 0 bases and the V segment lost 2 bases, leaving 6 bases of the junction unmatched. The V gene's germline CDR1 is MDHEN and CDR2 SYDVKM. The CDR3, as DNA: TGTGCCAGCAGTTTACCGGGACAGCACATGAACACTGAAGCTTTCTTT. It encodes CASSLPGQHMNTEAFF.

The rearrangement uses TRBV20-1 and TRBJ2-7; TRBD2 might be the D (6 bases). The CDR3 is 14 residues long. The ends were cut back, 2 bases at V and 5 bases at J, with 16 bases in the middle. Per the germline V gene, CDR1 is DFQATT and CDR2 is SNEGSKA (reference sequence). In nucleotides, the CDR3 is TGCAGTGCTAGACGATCGGGAGACCTCGACGAGCAGTACTTC. Translating it yields CSARRSGDLDEQYF.

This clonotype has only a few counts. The chain couples TRBV24-1 to TRBJ1-1; 7 nucleotides match TRBD1. The trim removed 3 bases at V and 1 base at J, leaving 7 bases unmatched. From germline, CDR1 is KGHDR and CDR2 SFDVKD. CDR3 length: 16 residues. CDR3 nucleotides: TGTGCCACCAGTGATGGAAAACAGGGGAGGAACACTGAAGCTTTCTTT. Protein product: CATSDGKQGRNTEAFF.

The chain couples TRBV7-9 to TRBJ2-1; D may match TRBD1 or TRBD2 (5 bases each). The CDR3 has 16 residues. In germline, CDR1 is SEHNR, CDR2 FQNEAQ (reference sequence). V lost 2 bases, J lost 6 bases, and 17 bases lay in between. The CDR3 here is CASSLYGQGVANEQFF. As DNA, the CDR3 is TGTGCCAGCAGCTTATATGGGCAGGGAGTTGCCAATGAGCAGTTCTTC.

In this sample, this clonotype turned up many times. V and J are TRBV15 and TRBJ2-7, with 7 positions matching TRBD2. J gave up 2 bases and V 1 base, and 8 bases lay outside the gene matches. The CDR3 is 16 residues long. The germline gives CDR1 LNHNV, CDR2 YYDKDF (reference sequence). CDR3 DNA sequence: TGTGCCACCAGCAGAGGCGCGGGACTAAGTACCTACGAGCAGTACTTC. It yields the protein CATSRGAGLSTYEQYF. Filled out from reference TRBV15 and TRBJ2-7, the complete variable domain reads DAMVIQNPRYQVTQFGKPVTLSCSQTLNHNVMYWYQQKSSQAPKLLFHYYDKDFNNEADTPDNFQSRRPNTSFCFLDIRSPGLGDTAMYLCATSRGAGLSTYEQYFGPGTRLTVT.

A few counts support this clonotype. The DNA for the CDR3 is TGTGCCAGCAGTTACTCCCCAAGCTCCGGAGAGACCCAGTACTTC. Amino acids: CASSYSPSSGETQYF. The rearrangement uses TRBV6-5 and TRBJ2-5; no firm D call. Germline CDR1 reads MNHEY; CDR2 reads SVGAGI. V was shortened by 0 bases and J by 4 bases, with 12 bases between the two germline ends. The CDR3 has 15 residues.

This clonotype came up many times. The chain employs TRBV11-1 and TRBJ2-1, with 10 bases aligning to TRBD2. V was pared by 5 bases and J by 3 bases, with 13 bases of the junction left unmatched. Looked up from germline, CDR1 is SGHAT and CDR2 is FQDESV (reference sequence). This CDR3 has 18 amino acids. CDR3 sequence reads: CASSAPRGSGGIYNEQFF. The CDR3 DNA reads TGTGCCAGCAGCGCCCCCCGGGGTAGCGGGGGGATCTACAATGAGCAGTTCTTC. Variable domain in full (rest from reference TRBV11-1 and TRBJ2-1): EAEVAQSPRYKITEKSQAVAFWCDPISGHATLYWYRQILGQGPELLVQFQDESVVDDSQLPKDRFSAERLKGVDSTLKIQPAELGDSAMYLCASSAPRGSGGIYNEQFFGPGTRLTVL.

This clonotype showed up just a few times. The chain joins TRBV5-1 to TRBJ2-5, with 13 bases lining up with TRBD2. Germline-derived CDR1 and CDR2 are SGHRS and YFSETQ. This CDR3 is 18 amino acids long. The V segment lost 4 bases and the J segment 1 base; nucleotides outside the gene matches: 10. CDR3 loop: CASSPGTSGAPTQETQYF. The CDR3 coding sequence is TGCGCCAGCAGCCCCGGGACTAGCGGGGCGCCAACCCAAGAGACCCAGTACTTC.

This clonotype was observed at least ten times. CDR3: CASSSTGVTEAFF. In DNA, the CDR3 is TGTGCCAGCAGTTCGACCGGGGTCACTGAAGCTTTCTTT. The chain links TRBV6-6 to TRBJ1-1; D is ambiguous. Germline V CDR1 and CDR2: MNHNY, SVGAGI (reference sequence). There are 13 residues in the CDR3. The V gene lost 4 bases and the J gene lost 4 bases, with 10 bases spanning the gap.

The chain links TRBV7-2 to TRBJ2-7; D is perhaps TRBD1 (5 bases). The CDR3 has 14 residues. V shed 0 bases and J shed 6 bases, with 12 bases lying between them. Looked up from germline, CDR1 is SGHTA and CDR2 is FQGNSA. CDR3 residues: CASSLAGPTGEQYF. In nucleotides, the CDR3 is TGTGCCAGCAGCTTAGCGGGGCCCACTGGCGAGCAGTACTTC.

This clonotype was observed a few times. The chain has TRBV4-2 and TRBJ1-1, with D possibly matching TRBD1 (5 bases). Trimming took off 4 bases at V and 5 bases at J, with 11 bases between the two ends. Germline V CDR1 and CDR2: LGHNA, YNFKEQ. This CDR3 spans 13 amino acids. The CDR3, as DNA: TGTGCCAGCAGCCCACAGGAAAGGACTGAAGCTTTCTTT. Residues: CASSPQERTEAFF.

The chain links TRBV4-3 to TRBJ2-3; D not certain. The V gene's germline CDR1 is LGHNA and CDR2 YSLEER. This CDR3 has 14 residues. V shed 3 bases and J shed 5 bases, with 12 bases lying between them. CDR3: CASSHDAVGDTQYF. For the CDR3, the DNA is TGCGCCAGCAGCCATGACGCGGTGGGAGATACGCAGTATTTT.

This clonotype was seen a few times. This chain links TRBV20-1 with TRBJ1-2; D may be TRBD1 (6 bases). The CDR3 sequence is 14 residues long. Germline V gene data show CDR1 as DFQATT and CDR2 as SNEGSKA (reference sequence). V lost 1 base and J lost 8, with 17 bases in between. This CDR3 reads CSARGRAGVKGYTF. DNA of the CDR3: TGCAGTGCTAGAGGTCGGGCAGGGGTCAAAGGCTACACCTTC.

This clonotype was seen a few times. At one end, the junction sequence differs from germline, possibly due to a read error. The CDR3 is CSAGDLAGYSYEQYF. The CDR3 coding sequence is TGCAGTGCTGGAGATCTAGCGGGATACTCCTACGAGCAGTACTTC. This chain uses TRBV20-1 with TRBJ2-7, with TRBD2 matching over 9 bases. Germline V gene sequence: CDR1 DFQATT, CDR2 SNEGSKA (reference sequence). This CDR3 is built from 15 residues.

This clonotype was counted ten times or more. The CDR3, as DNA: TGTGCCAGCAGTTTAGCTAGGTGGAGTGAAGCTTTCTTT. As protein: CASSLARWSEAFF. This rearrangement joins TRBV12-3 or TRBV12-4 to TRBJ1-1; D uncertain. Trimming took 0 bases from V and 7 from J, leaving 9 bases between them. The CDR3 contains 13 residues.

The chain combines TRBV7-9 with TRBJ2-1; 10 bases are shared with TRBD1. The CDR3 runs 15 residues. The J segment lost 4 bases and the V segment lost 4 bases, leaving 4 bases of the junction unmatched. Germline V gene lookup returns CDR1 SEHNR and CDR2 FQNEAQ (reference sequence). This CDR3 reads CASSSDRGQYNEQFF. As DNA, the CDR3 is TGTGCCAGCAGCTCCGACAGGGGGCAATACAATGAGCAGTTCTTC.

This chain links TRBV6-2 or TRBV6-3 with TRBJ2-7, with D tentatively TRBD1 (6 bases). The germline V gene encodes CDR1 MNHEY and CDR2 SVGEGT. The V gene lost 6 bases and the J gene lost 0 bases, with 12 bases spanning the gap. There are 14 residues in the CDR3. The CDR3 region has the DNA TGTGCCAGCAGATACAGGGTTAGCTCCTACGAGCAGTACTTC. This translates into CASRYRVSSYEQYF.

This clonotype was found many times. The chain recombines TRBV20-1 with TRBJ2-7; D is uncertain. This CDR3 region has 15 residues. Germline lookup yields CDR1 DFQATT and CDR2 SNEGSKA (reference sequence). V lost 5 bases and J 2 bases, leaving 19 bases between the germline ends. The CDR3 here is CSAPTIGRFTYEQYF. DNA for the CDR3: TGCAGTGCTCCGACGATAGGCAGGTTCACCTACGAGCAGTACTTC.

The chain links TRBV4-1 to TRBJ2-1, with TRBD2 matching 9 bases. Germline-derived CDR1 and CDR2 are MGHRA and YSYEKL. CDR3 length: 15 amino acids. J gave up 10 bases and V 7 bases, and 14 bases lay outside the gene matches. Here the CDR3 reads CASISNRLAAGEQFF. The DNA for the CDR3 is TGCGCCAGCATATCAAATAGACTAGCGGCAGGCGAGCAGTTCTTC.